Listed below are T cell receptor beta chains from one sample, sequenced in a study of OX40 agonist ivuxolimab in advanced cancers. Clones were sequenced by immunoSEQ multiplex PCR, and TCRdb holds only the in-frame ones, with some missing. The sample lists some 51,000 clones, approximately 83% occurring once. Sample: CD4+ or CD8+ T cells sorted from blood, taken in a trial of the OX40 agonist ivuxolimab. These receptors all come from an adult with an advanced solid tumor such as melanoma, head and neck, liver or kidney cancer. The CDR3 runs from the conserved cysteine through the conserved F or W. A D gene is named only where the DNA matches it firmly. Rows may omit the clone size; those that give it use once, few, many or a size class.

TRBD1 TRBJ1-2 TRBV4-2 - CASSSNRDRGISYTF TGTGCCAGCAGCTCGAATCGGGACAGGGGGATAAGCTACACCTTC
TRBD1 TRBJ1-5 TRBV15 - CATSDTGGGQPQHF TGTGCCACCAGCGACACAGGGGGCGGACAGCCCCAGCATTTT
- TRBJ1-1 TRBV7-6 - CASSLAPSGTTEAFF TGTGCCAGCAGCTTAGCACCCTCGGGGACCACTGAAGCTTTCTTT
- TRBJ2-7 TRBV6-6 - CASSYVQGGLGEQYF TGTGCCAGCAGTTACGTCCAGGGTGGCCTTGGCGAGCAGTACTTC
TRBD1 TRBJ2-7 TRBV7-9 - CASSSKTGTGIDEQYF TGTGCCAGCAGCTCCAAGACCGGGACAGGGATCGACGAGCAGTACTTC
TRBD1 TRBJ1-4 TRBV28 - CASSLGGTGREKLFF TGTGCCAGCAGTTTAGGCGGGACAGGACGGGAAAAACTGTTTTTT
- TRBJ1-1 TRBV6-5 - CASSYLISGTEAFF TGTGCCAGCAGTTACCTGATCTCGGGAACTGAAGCTTTCTTT
- TRBJ2-1 TRBV5-1 - CASSMDFGQFF TGCGCCAGCAGCATGGACTTTGGGCAGTTCTTC
- TRBJ2-3 TRBV30 - CARDSGSTDTQYF TGTGCCCGGGATTCCGGGAGCACAGATACGCAGTATTTT
- TRBJ2-5 TRBV18 once CASSPWETQYF TGTGCCAGCTCACCGTGGGAGACCCAGTACTTC
- TRBJ1-5 TRBV5-5 - CASSSAPRTGVNQPQHF TGTGCCAGCAGCTCCGCACCCAGAACAGGAGTGAATCAGCCCCAGCATTTT